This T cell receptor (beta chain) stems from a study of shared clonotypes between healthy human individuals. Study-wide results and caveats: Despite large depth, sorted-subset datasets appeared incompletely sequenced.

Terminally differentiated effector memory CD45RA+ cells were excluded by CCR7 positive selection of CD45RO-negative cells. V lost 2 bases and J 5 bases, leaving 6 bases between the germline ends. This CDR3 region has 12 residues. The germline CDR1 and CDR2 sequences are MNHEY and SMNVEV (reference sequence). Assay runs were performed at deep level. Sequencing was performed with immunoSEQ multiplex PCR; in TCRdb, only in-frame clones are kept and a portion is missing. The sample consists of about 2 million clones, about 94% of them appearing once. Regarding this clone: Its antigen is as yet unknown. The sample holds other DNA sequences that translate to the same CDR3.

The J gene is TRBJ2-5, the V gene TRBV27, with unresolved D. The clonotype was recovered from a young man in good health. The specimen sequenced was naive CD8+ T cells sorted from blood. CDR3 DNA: TGTGCCAGCAGTTTAGTGGGGGAGACCCAGTACTTC. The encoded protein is CASSLVGETQYF.